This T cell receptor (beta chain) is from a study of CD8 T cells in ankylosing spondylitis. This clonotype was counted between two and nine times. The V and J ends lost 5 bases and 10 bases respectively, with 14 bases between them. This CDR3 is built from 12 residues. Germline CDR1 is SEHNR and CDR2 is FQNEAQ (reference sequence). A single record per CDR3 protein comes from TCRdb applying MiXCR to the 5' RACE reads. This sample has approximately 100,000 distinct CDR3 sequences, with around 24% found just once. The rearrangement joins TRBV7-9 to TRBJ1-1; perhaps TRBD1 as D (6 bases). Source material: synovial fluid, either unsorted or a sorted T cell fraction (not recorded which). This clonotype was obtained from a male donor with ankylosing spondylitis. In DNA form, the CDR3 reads TGTGCCAGCAGCCCCGAGGGGGAAGTAGCTTTCTTT. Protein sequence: CASSPEGEVAFF.